One and the same sample provided the 21 T cell receptor beta chains below, sequenced in a study of CD8+ T cells in alopecia areata. Following RNA extraction, reverse transcription yielded cDNA that acted as the sequencing template. The table came from immunoSEQ multiplex PCR; TCRdb's copy has only in-frame clones and leaves some out. Among some 200,000 clones listed, 56% were seen once. Sequencing was done on a sample of CD8+ T cells sorted from blood. The receptors shown here come from a human donor in good health.

This chain uses TRBV7-9 with TRBJ2-7; perhaps TRBD2 as D (7 bases). Trimming cost V 1 base and J 4 bases, with 20 bases left between them. Germline CDR1 is SEHNR and CDR2 is FQNEAQ (reference sequence). This CDR3 spans 17 amino acids. CDR3 sequence reads: CASSLVRPGGQIYEQYF. The CDR3 DNA reads TGTGCCAGCAGCTTAGTCCGGCCGGGGGGCCAGATTTACGAGCAGTACTTC.

This clone was counted only a few times. The chain recombines TRBV29-1 with TRBJ2-7; maybe TRBD1 (6 bases). V lost 7 bases and J lost 5, with 21 bases in between. Germline-derived CDR1 and CDR2 are SQVTM and ANQGSEA. The CDR3 is 14 amino acids. In DNA, the CDR3 is TGCAGCGGTACACAGGGTTTCGGTATGGACGAGCAGTACTTC. Translation: CSGTQGFGMDEQYF.

The genes are TRBV4-1 and TRBJ1-5; TRBD1 agrees at 7 bases. V gave up 4 bases and J gave up 2 bases; unmatched junction bases: 5. The CDR3 loop spans 15 amino acids. CDR1 is MGHRA and CDR2 is YSYEKL in the germline V gene. CDR3 sequence reads: CASSRDTGGNQPQHF. The DNA for the CDR3 is TGCGCCAGCAGCCGAGATACAGGGGGCAATCAGCCCCAGCATTTT.

The V call is TRBV4-1, the J call TRBJ2-3, with D possibly being TRBD2 (7 bases). Per the germline V gene, CDR1 is MGHRA and CDR2 is YSYEKL. The V gene lost 2 bases and the J gene lost 6 bases, with 15 bases spanning the gap. This CDR3 is 15 amino acids long. CDR3 protein: CASSQSAGASDTQYF. CDR3 in DNA: TGCGCCAGCAGCCAATCCGCGGGGGCAAGTGATACGCAGTATTTT.

The gene calls are TRBV9 and TRBJ2-7; 11 nucleotides line up with TRBD1. The length of the CDR3 is 14 residues. Trimming took 3 bases from V and 3 from J; bases not matched to a gene: 2. Germline V gene sequence: CDR1 SGDLS, CDR2 YYNGEE. The CDR3 DNA follows: TGTGCCAGCAGCGCCGGGACAGGGGGCTACGAGCAGTACTTC. This codes for CASSAGTGGYEQYF.

The chain has TRBV5-1 and TRBJ2-7; 8 bases align to TRBD2. Germline lookup yields CDR1 SGHRS and CDR2 YFSETQ. This CDR3 has 13 residues. Losses at the gene ends were 4 bases for V and 2 bases for J; bases not matched to a gene: 2. CDR3 in DNA: TGCGCCAGCAGCACTAGCGGCACCTACGAGCAGTACTTC. Its protein product is CASSTSGTYEQYF.

There are many counts of this clone. The chain combines TRBV5-1 with TRBJ1-2; D may be TRBD1 (6 bases). V was shortened by 4 bases and J by 5 bases, with 12 bases between the two germline ends. The CDR3 is 13 amino acids. Germline V lookup: CDR1 SGHRS, CDR2 YFSETQ. The CDR3 loop is CASSQSDSYGYTF. The CDR3 coding sequence is TGCGCCAGCAGCCAGTCGGACAGTTATGGCTACACCTTC.

V and J are TRBV6-6 and TRBJ2-5; D call uncertain. The CDR3 contains 14 residues. Trimming took off 0 bases at V and 2 bases at J, with 7 bases between the two ends. Per germline, CDR1 MNHNY and CDR2 SVGAGI (reference sequence). The CDR3 region has the DNA TGTGCCAGCAGTTACTCGACCAATCAAGAGACCCAGTACTTC. This codes for CASSYSTNQETQYF.

Only one count was recorded for this clone. This chain joins TRBV9 and TRBJ1-1; no firm D call. The CDR3 length is 12 residues. Germline CDR1 SGDLS, CDR2 YYNGEE. Trimming cost V 3 bases and J 7 bases, with 10 bases left between them. The CDR3 protein is CASSARTDEAFF. CDR3 nucleotides: TGTGCCAGCAGCGCCCGGACGGATGAAGCTTTCTTT.

The table lists this clone with many counts. The CDR3 loop is CASSDSFEGIYGYTF. The CDR3 region has the DNA TGTGCCAGCAGTGACTCTTTTGAGGGAATCTATGGCTACACCTTC. V usage is TRBV6-4 and J usage is TRBJ1-2, with D unresolved. CDR1 and CDR2 from the germline V gene are MRHNA and SNTAGT. Trimming removed 0 bases from V and 4 bases from J, with 12 bases in between. This CDR3 has 15 residues.

J is TRBJ1-3 and V is TRBV29-1, with a weak D call TRBD1 (6 bases). The CDR3 runs to 13 residues. Germline V gene sequence: CDR1 SQVTM, CDR2 ANQGSEA. Between the trimmed V and J ends, which lost 3 bases and 4 bases, there was a span of 10 bases. The CDR3 sequence: CSVDDRFGNTIYF. In nucleotides, the CDR3 is TGCAGCGTTGACGACAGGTTCGGAAACACCATATATTTT.

This clone was detected a few times. The chain joins TRBV2 to TRBJ2-3; tentatively, D is TRBD2 (6 bases). Germline V gene data show CDR1 as SNHLY and CDR2 as FYNNEI. This CDR3 has 15 amino acids. V was shortened by 4 bases and J by 1 base, with 12 bases between the two germline ends. The CDR3 reads CASSVGSGGTDTQYF. CDR3 coding DNA: TGTGCCAGCAGTGTTGGTAGCGGCGGCACAGATACGCAGTATTTT.

This chain connects TRBV29-1 to TRBJ2-2, with D possibly matching TRBD2 (6 bases). The CDR3 runs to 13 residues. Per the germline V gene, CDR1 is SQVTM and CDR2 is ANQGSEA. Between the trimmed V and J ends, which lost 6 bases and 7 bases, there was a span of 15 bases. CDR3 sequence (DNA): TGCAGCGTGGTATCGGGAGAAGTCGGGGAGCTGTTTTTT. Translating it yields CSVVSGEVGELFF.

The chain recombines TRBV9 with TRBJ2-3; 12 nucleotides align to TRBD2. J was trimmed by 5 bases and V by 4 bases; bases with no gene match: 5. CDR1 SGDLS and CDR2 YYNGEE come from the germline V gene. The CDR3 covers 15 residues. DNA for the CDR3: TGTGCCAGCAGCTCTAGCGGGGGGGCTAGAGATACGCAGTATTTT. It translates to CASSSSGGARDTQYF.

The chain employs TRBV29-1 and TRBJ2-1; weak D call: TRBD2 (6 bases). Germline assignment: CDR1 SQVTM and CDR2 ANQGSEA. CDR3 length equals 15 residues. V lost 4 bases to trimming and J lost 0 bases, with 13 bases between them. In DNA, the CDR3 is TGCAGCGTTGGGGAGGATCTAGTCTCCTACAATGAGCAGTTCTTC. Translated: CSVGEDLVSYNEQFF.

The rearrangement uses TRBV23-1 and TRBJ1-1; 7 bases map to TRBD1. TRBV23-1 qualifies as an ORF whose function is uncertain. This CDR3 is built from 12 residues. V was clipped by 3 bases and J by 8 bases; unmatched bases: 3. The DNA of the CDR3 is TGCGCCAGCAGTCAGTCGGACAGGGAAGCTTTCTTT. Its translation is CASSQSDREAFF.

In its sample, this clone was seen a few times. The chain has TRBV6-6 and TRBJ1-5; no reliable D call. Germline V gene lookup returns CDR1 MNHNY and CDR2 SVGAGI (reference sequence). The CDR3 has 14 amino acids. Trimming stripped 3 bases from V and 7 bases from J, with 13 bases between. DNA of the CDR3: TGTGCCAGCAGTTATGGGCCCATGGGACAGCCCCAGCATTTT. Translating gives CASSYGPMGQPQHF.

V usage is TRBV19 and J usage is TRBJ1-1; TRBD1 aligns across 8 bases. The CDR3 extends over 14 amino acids. J lost 10 bases, V lost 1 base, and 8 bases had no gene match. CDR1 and CDR2 (germline): LNHDA, SQIVND (reference sequence). The CDR3 sequence is CASSIGTGTVGAFF. CDR3 in DNA: TGTGCCAGTAGTATAGGGACAGGGACTGTTGGAGCTTTCTTT.

This chain connects TRBV4-1 to TRBJ1-1; possibly TRBD1 for D (5 bases). The CDR3 totals 13 residues. Germline V gene sequence: CDR1 MGHRA, CDR2 YSYEKL. V gave up 3 bases and J gave up 7 bases, with 12 bases separating them. The CDR3 region is CASSQTEGLEAFF. CDR3 in DNA: TGCGCCAGCAGCCAGACAGAAGGTCTTGAAGCTTTCTTT.

The V call is TRBV7-9, the J call TRBJ1-2, with a possible D match to TRBD1 (5 bases). The CDR3 spans 14 residues. V lost 5 bases, J lost 3 bases, and 13 bases lay in between. Germline CDR1 reads SEHNR; CDR2 reads FQNEAQ (reference sequence). Here the CDR3 DNA reads TGTGCCAGCAGCCTAGTAGGGGCTCACTATGGCTACACCTTC. This encodes CASSLVGAHYGYTF. Full variable domain (missing parts from reference TRBV7-9 and TRBJ1-2): DTGVSQNPRHKITKRGQNVTFRCDPISEHNRLYWYRQTLGQGPEFLTYFQNEAQLEKSRLLSDRFSAERPKGSFSTLEIQRTEQGDSAMYLCASSLVGAHYGYTFGSGTRLTVV.

This clone has only a few counts. The rearrangement links TRBV7-9 to TRBJ1-2; 7 bases agree with TRBD1. The CDR3 extends over 11 amino acids. Trimming cost V 5 bases and J 13 bases; bases outside gene matches: 7. Germline loops: CDR1 SEHNR, CDR2 FQNEAQ (reference sequence). CDR3 sequence reads: CASSPDRDFTF. DNA for the CDR3: TGTGCCAGCAGCCCAGACAGGGATTTCACCTTC.